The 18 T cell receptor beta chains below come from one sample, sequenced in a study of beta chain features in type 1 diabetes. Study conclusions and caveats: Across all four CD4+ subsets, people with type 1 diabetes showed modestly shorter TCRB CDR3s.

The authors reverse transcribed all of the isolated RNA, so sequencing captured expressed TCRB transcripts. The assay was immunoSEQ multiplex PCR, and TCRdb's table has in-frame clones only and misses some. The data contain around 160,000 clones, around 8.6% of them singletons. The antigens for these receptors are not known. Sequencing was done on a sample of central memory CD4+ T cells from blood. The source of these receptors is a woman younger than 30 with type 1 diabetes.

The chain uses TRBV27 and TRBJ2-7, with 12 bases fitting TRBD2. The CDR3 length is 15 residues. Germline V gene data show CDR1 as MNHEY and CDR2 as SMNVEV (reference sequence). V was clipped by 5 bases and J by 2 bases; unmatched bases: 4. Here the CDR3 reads CASSRTSGATYEQYF. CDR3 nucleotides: TGTGCCAGCAGTAGGACTAGCGGGGCCACCTACGAGCAGTACTTC.

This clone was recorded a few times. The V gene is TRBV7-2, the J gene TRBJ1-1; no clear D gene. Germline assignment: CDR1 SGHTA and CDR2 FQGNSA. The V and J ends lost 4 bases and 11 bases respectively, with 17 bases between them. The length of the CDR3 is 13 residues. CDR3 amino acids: CASSSWEVPQAFF. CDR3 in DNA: TGTGCCAGCAGCTCTTGGGAGGTACCTCAGGCTTTCTTT.

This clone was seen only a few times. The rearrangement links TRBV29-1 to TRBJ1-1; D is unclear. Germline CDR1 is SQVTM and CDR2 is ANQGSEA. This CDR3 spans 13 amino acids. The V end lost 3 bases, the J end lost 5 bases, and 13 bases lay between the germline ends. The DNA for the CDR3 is TGCAGCGTTGATGGAGGGTGGATGACTGAAGCTTTCTTT. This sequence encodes CSVDGGWMTEAFF.

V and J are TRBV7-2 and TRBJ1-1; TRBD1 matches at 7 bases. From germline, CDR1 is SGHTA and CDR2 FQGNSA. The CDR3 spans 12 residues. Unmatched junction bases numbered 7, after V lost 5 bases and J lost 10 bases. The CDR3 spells CASSLDRFLAFF. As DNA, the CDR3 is TGTGCCAGCAGCCTGGACAGGTTTTTAGCTTTCTTT.

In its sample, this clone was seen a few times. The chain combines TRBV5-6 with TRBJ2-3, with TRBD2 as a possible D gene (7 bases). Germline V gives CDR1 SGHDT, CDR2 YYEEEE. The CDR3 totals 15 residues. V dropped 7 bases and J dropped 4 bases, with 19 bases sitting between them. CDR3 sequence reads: CASGREGGAADTQYF. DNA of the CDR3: TGTGCCAGCGGTCGAGAAGGGGGGGCCGCAGATACGCAGTATTTT.

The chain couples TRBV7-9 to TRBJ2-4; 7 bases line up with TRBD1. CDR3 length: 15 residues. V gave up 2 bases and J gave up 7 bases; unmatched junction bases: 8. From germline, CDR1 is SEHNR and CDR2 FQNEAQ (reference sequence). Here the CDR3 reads CASSLLGGVLNIQYF. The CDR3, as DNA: TGTGCCAGCAGCTTATTAGGGGGCGTTCTGAACATTCAGTACTTC.

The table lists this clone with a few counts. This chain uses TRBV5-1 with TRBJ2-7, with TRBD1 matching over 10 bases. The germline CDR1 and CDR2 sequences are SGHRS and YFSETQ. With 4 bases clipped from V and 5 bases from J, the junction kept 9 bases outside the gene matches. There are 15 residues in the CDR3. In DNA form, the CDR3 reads TGCGCCAGCAGCCTGGAGGACAGGGGGGCCCACGAGCAGTACTTC. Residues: CASSLEDRGAHEQYF.

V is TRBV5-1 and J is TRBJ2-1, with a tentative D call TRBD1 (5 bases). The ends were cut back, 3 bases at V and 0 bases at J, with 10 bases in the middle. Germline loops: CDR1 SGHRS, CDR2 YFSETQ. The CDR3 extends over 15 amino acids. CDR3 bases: TGCGCCAGCAGCTCAGGGCCCAGCTCCTACAATGAGCAGTTCTTC. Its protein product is CASSSGPSSYNEQFF.

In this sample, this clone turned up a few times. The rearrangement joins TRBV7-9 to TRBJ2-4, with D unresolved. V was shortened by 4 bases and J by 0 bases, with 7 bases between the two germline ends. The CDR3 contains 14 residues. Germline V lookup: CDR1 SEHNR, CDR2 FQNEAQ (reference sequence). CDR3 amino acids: CASSSQAAKNIQYF. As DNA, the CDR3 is TGTGCCAGCAGCTCCCAGGCAGCCAAAAACATTCAGTACTTC.

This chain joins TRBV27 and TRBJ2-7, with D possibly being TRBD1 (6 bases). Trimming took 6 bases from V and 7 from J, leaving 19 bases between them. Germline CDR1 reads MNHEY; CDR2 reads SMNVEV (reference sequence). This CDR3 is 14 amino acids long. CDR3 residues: CASSPRRGEGEQYF. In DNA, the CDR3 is TGTGCCAGCAGCCCACGCAGGGGTGAGGGAGAGCAGTACTTC.

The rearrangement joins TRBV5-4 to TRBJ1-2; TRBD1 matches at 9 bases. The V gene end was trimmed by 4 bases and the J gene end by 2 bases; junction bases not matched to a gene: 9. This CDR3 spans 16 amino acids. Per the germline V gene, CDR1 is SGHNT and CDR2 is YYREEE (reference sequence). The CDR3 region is CASSQTGGSRNYGYTF. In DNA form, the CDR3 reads TGTGCCAGCAGCCAGACAGGGGGGTCACGGAACTATGGCTACACCTTC. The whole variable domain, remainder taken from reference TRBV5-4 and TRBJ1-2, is ETGVTQSPTHLIKTRGQQVTLRCSSQSGHNTVSWYQQALGQGPQFIFQYYREEENGRGNFPPRFSGLQFPNYSSELNVNALELDDSALYLCASSQTGGSRNYGYTFGSGTRLTVV.

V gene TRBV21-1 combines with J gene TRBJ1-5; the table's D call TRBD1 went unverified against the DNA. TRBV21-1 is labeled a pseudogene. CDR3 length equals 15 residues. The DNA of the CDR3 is TGTGCCAGCAGCACTTGGGGCAGACTCCCGGGTCCCCAGCATTTT. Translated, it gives CASSTWGRLPGPQHF.

Here the CDR3 reads CAISGERGPDTQYF. Written as DNA, the CDR3 is TGTGCCATCAGTGGTGAGCGGGGGCCAGATACGCAGTATTTT. The chain has TRBV10-3 and TRBJ2-3; 8 nucleotides agree with TRBD2. CDR1 and CDR2 from the germline V gene are ENHRY and SYGVKD. The trim removed 4 bases at V and 4 bases at J, leaving 4 bases unmatched. This CDR3 has 14 amino acids.

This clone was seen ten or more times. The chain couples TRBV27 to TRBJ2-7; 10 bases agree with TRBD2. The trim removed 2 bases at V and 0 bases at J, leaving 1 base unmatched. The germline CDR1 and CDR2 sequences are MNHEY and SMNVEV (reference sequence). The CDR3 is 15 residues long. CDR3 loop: CASSLQRGGSYEQYF. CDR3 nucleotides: TGTGCCAGCAGTTTACAGCGGGGGGGCTCCTACGAGCAGTACTTC.

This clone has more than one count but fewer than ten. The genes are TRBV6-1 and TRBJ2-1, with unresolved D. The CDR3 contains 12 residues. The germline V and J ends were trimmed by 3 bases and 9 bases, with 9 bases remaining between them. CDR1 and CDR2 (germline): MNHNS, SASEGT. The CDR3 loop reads CASSDSEVEQFF. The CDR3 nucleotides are TGTGCCAGCAGTGATTCAGAGGTTGAGCAGTTCTTC.

The CDR3 DNA reads as TGTGCCAGCAGCTTAGGGATGGCTAGCGGTTACGAGCAGTACTTC. It encodes CASSLGMASGYEQYF. This chain links TRBV7-2 with TRBJ2-7, with TRBD2 matching 7 bases. CDR1 and CDR2 (germline): SGHTA, FQGNSA. Unmatched junction bases numbered 7, after V lost 1 base and J lost 4 bases. The length of the CDR3 is 15 residues. Full variable domain (outside the CDR3, taken from reference TRBV7-2 and TRBJ2-7): GAGVSQSPSNKVTEKGKDVELRCDPISGHTALYWYRQSLGQGLEFLIYFQGNSAPDKSGLPSDRFSAERTGGSVSTLTIQRTQQEDSAVYLCASSLGMASGYEQYFGPGTRLTVT.

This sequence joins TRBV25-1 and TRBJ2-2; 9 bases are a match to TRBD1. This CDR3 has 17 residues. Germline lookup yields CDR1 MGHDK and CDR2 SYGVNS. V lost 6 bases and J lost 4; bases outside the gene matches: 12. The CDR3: CASSLSPGQGPTGELFF. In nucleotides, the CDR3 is TGTGCCAGCAGCCTCAGCCCGGGACAGGGCCCCACCGGGGAGCTGTTTTTT.

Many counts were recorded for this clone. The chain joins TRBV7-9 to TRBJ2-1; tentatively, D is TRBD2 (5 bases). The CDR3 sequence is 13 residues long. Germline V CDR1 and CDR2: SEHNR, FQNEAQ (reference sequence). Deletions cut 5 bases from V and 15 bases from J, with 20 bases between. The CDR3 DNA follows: TGTGCCAGCAGCCTACTACTGGACTCCCCAGGGTTCTTC. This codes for CASSLLLDSPGFF.